This passage covers 3 T cell receptor beta chains from one sample sequenced in a study of T cells after yellow fever vaccination. Via MiXCR, TCRdb re-called the 5' RACE reads, giving one row per CDR3 protein. Counted here are some 150,000 distinct CDR3 sequences, roughly 8.8% occurring once; the ten biggest clones make up around 40%. Sequencing was performed on CD8+ T cells sorted from PBMCs, taken 45 days after the yellow fever booster vaccination. Receptors were obtained from a man between 18 and 35 years old who received the YFV17D yellow fever vaccine.

This clonotype was counted at least ten times. J is TRBJ2-6 and V is TRBV27; D perhaps matches TRBD1 (6 bases). Per the germline V gene, CDR1 is MNHEY and CDR2 is SMNVEV (reference sequence). The CDR3 totals 17 residues. V was clipped by 5 bases and J by 2 bases, with 16 bases between them. The CDR3 reads CASSGTRWTAGANVLTF. As DNA, the CDR3 is TGTGCCAGCAGTGGGACACGTTGGACGGCTGGGGCCAACGTCCTGACTTTC.

V and J are TRBV5-1 and TRBJ2-2; 7 bases align to TRBD1. The junction had 12 bases not matched to a gene; V was cut back by 6 bases and J by 4 bases. This CDR3 contains 16 residues. Germline lookup yields CDR1 SGHRS and CDR2 YFSETQ. The CDR3 DNA reads as TGCGCCAGCAATCCTCACAGGGGAGAAAGCACCGGGGAGCTGTTTTTT. Protein: CASNPHRGESTGELFF.

This clonotype showed up just a few times. The V gene is TRBV19, the J gene TRBJ2-2, with a weak D call TRBD1 (6 bases). The V end was cut by 11 bases, the J end by 6 bases, with 13 bases between. The germline CDR1 and CDR2 sequences are LNHDA and SQIVND (reference sequence). The CDR3 runs 12 residues. CDR3 sequence reads: CAGGTGAGELFF. The CDR3 DNA reads TGTGCCGGGGGCACCGGGGCCGGGGAGCTGTTTTTT. Full variable domain (missing parts from reference TRBV19 and TRBJ2-2): DGGITQSPKYLFRKEGQNVTLSCEQNLNHDAMYWYRQDPGQGLRLIYYSQIVNDFQKGDIAEGYSVSREKKESFPLTVTSAQKNPTAFYLCAGGTGAGELFFGEGSRLTVL.